This entry concerns a single T cell receptor beta chain. What it binds is not known. With 3 bases removed from V and 9 bases from J, the gap between germline ends came to 10 bases. Looked up from germline, CDR1 is SGDLS and CDR2 is YYNGEE. There are 12 residues in the CDR3. This sample was included in a study of CD8 T cells in ankylosing spondylitis. Study results and caveats: In ankylosing spondylitis patients, matched synovial fluid reportedly showed significant enrichment of disease-linked clones. What appeared characteristic of ankylosing spondylitis blood was a TCR beta motif of eight or nine highly homologous variants. Before this, some motif variants had been reported in reactive arthritis synovial fluid and blood.

One entry per CDR3 protein results from TCRdb running MiXCR on the 5' RACE reads. The sample shows approximately 400,000 distinct CDR3 sequences, about 24% of them seen only once. This chain links TRBV9 with TRBJ2-1; D is perhaps TRBD2 (7 bases). The sequence derives from a male donor with ankylosing spondylitis. Sequenced: blood, either unsorted or a sorted T cell fraction (not recorded which). CDR3 protein: CASSAGGLEQFF. DNA for the CDR3: TGTGCCAGCAGCGCCGGGGGGCTTGAGCAGTTCTTC.